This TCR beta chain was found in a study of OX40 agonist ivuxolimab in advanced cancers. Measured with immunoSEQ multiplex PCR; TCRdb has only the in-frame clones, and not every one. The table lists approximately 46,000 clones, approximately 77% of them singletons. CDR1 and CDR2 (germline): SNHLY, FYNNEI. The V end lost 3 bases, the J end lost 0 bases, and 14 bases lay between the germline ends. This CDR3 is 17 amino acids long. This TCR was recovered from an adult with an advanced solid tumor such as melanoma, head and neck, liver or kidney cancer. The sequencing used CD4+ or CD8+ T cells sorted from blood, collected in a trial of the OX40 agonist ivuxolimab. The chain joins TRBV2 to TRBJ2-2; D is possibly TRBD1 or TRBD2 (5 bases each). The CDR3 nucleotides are TGTGCCAGCAGTGATTCGGGACGGTTCGCGAACACCGGGGAGCTGTTTTTT. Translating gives CASSDSGRFANTGELFF.